This entry features one T cell receptor beta chain sequence. Authors' methods: Amplified reference gene primers provided the basis for estimating nucleated cell counts. This table comes from immunoSEQ multiplex PCR, and its TCRdb copy is limited to in-frame clones, with some not included. V and J calls plus clone size are reproduced from that table; the DNA served to infer D and trimming. Among about 71,000 clones listed, roughly 89% were seen once. The sample belongs to a study of blood T cell repertoires in COVID-19. The wider study: The origin of the acute and convalescent COVID-19 samples was the United States, Italy and Spain. Sample material is recorded as cDNA or gDNA derived from T cells, B-cell-depleted T cells, or PBMCs.

Germline V gene data show CDR1 as SGHTA and CDR2 as FQGNSA. The V gene end was trimmed by 5 bases and the J gene end by 3 bases; junction bases not matched to a gene: 11. This CDR3 spans 16 amino acids. Sequences were obtained from peripheral blood. The clonotype originates from a man aged 25-40 years with acute or convalescent COVID-19. The V and J genes are TRBV7-2 and TRBJ2-3; 7 bases are a match to TRBD1. The CDR3 nucleotides read TGTGCCAGCAGCATATTGGGGACAGATGATACAGATACGCAGTATTTT. Translating it yields CASSILGTDDTDTQYF.